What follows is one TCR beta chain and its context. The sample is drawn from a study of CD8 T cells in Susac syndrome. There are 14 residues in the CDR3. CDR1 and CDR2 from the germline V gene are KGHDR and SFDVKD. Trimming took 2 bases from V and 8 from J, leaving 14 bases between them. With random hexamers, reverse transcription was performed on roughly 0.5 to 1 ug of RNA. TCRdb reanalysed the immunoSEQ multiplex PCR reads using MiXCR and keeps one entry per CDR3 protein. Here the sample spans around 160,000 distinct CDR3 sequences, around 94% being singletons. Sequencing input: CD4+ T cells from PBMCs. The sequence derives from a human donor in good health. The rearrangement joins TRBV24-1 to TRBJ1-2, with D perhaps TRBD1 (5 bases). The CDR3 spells CATSDSRAGRGYTF. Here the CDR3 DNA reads TGTGCCACCAGTGATTCCAGGGCAGGAAGGGGCTACACCTTC.